The rows below give T cell receptor beta chains drawn from one sample of a study of cytomegalovirus exposure and HLA in healthy donors. TCRdb's table, derived via immunoSEQ multiplex PCR, lists solely in-frame clones and lacks some. The sample records under 150,000 clones, nearly 85% being singletons. Specimen: PBMCs. These receptors came from a male donor in good health and CMV-seronegative. Both conserved end residues are part of each CDR3. A D gene is named only where the DNA matches it firmly.

TRBV25-1	TRBJ2-7	-	CASSGAADEQYF	TGTGCCAGCAGTGGGGCAGCAGACGAGCAGTACTTC
TRBV6-1	TRBJ2-5	TRBD2	CASSEPGTSRKETQYF	TGTGCCAGCAGTGAGCCCGGGACTAGCAGAAAAGAGACCCAGTACTTC
TRBV7-8	TRBJ1-2	-	CASTPSWAIYGYTF	TGTGCCAGCACCCCATCCTGGGCCATCTATGGCTACACCTTC
TRBV6-6	TRBJ1-2	-	CASSPPGGSNYGYTF	TGTGCCAGCAGCCCTCCTGGGGGCTCGAACTATGGCTACACCTTC
TRBV27	TRBJ2-1	TRBD1	CASRVFKRQGAGNEQFF	TGTGCCAGCAGAGTTTTTAAGCGACAGGGGGCTGGCAATGAGCAGTTCTTC
TRBV7-3	TRBJ2-1	-	CASSPWGGNEQFF	TGTGCCAGCAGTCCTTGGGGCGGCAATGAGCAGTTCTTC
TRBV6-5	TRBJ1-4	-	CASSPAGAEKLFF	TGTGCCAGCAGCCCGGCAGGGGCTGAAAAACTGTTTTTT
TRBV6-1	TRBJ2-5	-	CASNELFQETQYF	TGTGCCAGCAACGAACTATTCCAAGAGACCCAGTACTTC
TRBV10-1	TRBJ1-2	TRBD1	CASQGARGYTF	TGCGCCAGTCAGGGGGCGCGAGGCTACACCTTC
TRBV5-6	TRBJ2-1	-	CASSPLTVFSYNEQFF	TGTGCCAGCAGCCCCCTGACAGTCTTCTCCTACAATGAGCAGTTCTTC
TRBV5-4	TRBJ2-3	TRBD1	CASTERTGDTQYF	TGTGCCAGCACCGAACGGACAGGGGATACGCAGTATTTT
TRBV5-5	TRBJ2-1	TRBD2	CASSSSRLAGGPGSNEQFF	TGTGCCAGCAGCTCGAGTCGACTAGCGGGGGGGCCGGGGTCCAATGAGCAGTTCTTC